The 26 T cell receptor beta chains reported below all come from one sample, sequenced in a study of blood T cell repertoires in COVID-19. TCRdb's table, derived via immunoSEQ multiplex PCR, lists solely in-frame clones and lacks some. The sample has around 280,000 clones, nearly 90% seen once. Sample: PBMCs or T cells enriched from blood (not recorded which). These receptors all stem from a woman under 30 with acute COVID-19.

The gene calls are TRBV3-1 (or the pseudogene TRBV3-2) and TRBJ2-3; D not resolved. The CDR3 is 17 residues long. V lost 5 bases and J lost 0, with 18 bases in between. Per the germline V gene, CDR1 is LGHDT and CDR2 is YNNKEL (reference sequence). The CDR3: CASSTRILQVSTDTQYF. The CDR3 coding sequence is TGTGCCAGCAGCACAAGGATACTTCAGGTCAGCACAGATACGCAGTATTTT.

V and J are TRBV6-5 and TRBJ2-4, with D perhaps TRBD2 (6 bases). CDR3 length: 14 residues. CDR1 and CDR2 from the germline V gene are MNHEY and SVGAGI. V lost 5 bases and J 7 bases, leaving 15 bases between the germline ends. The CDR3 bases are TGTGCCAGCAGTCTTCGGGGGATCGGGAACATTCAGTACTTC. Protein product: CASSLRGIGNIQYF.

The J gene is TRBJ2-7, the V gene TRBV30; a weak D match, TRBD1 (6 bases). Trimming took 5 bases from V and 4 from J, leaving 21 bases between them. CDR1 is GTSNPN and CDR2 is SVGIG in the germline V gene (reference sequence). The CDR3 consists of 15 residues. The CDR3: CAWVTRGTGFYEQYF. DNA for the CDR3: TGTGCCTGGGTTACCAGGGGTACTGGGTTTTACGAGCAGTACTTC.

The chain couples TRBV6-6 to TRBJ2-7, with TRBD1 identical over 7 bases. Germline V gene lookup returns CDR1 MNHNY and CDR2 SVGAGI (reference sequence). V lost 5 bases to trimming and J lost 1 base; unmatched junction nucleotides: 11. There are 16 residues in the CDR3. The DNA of the CDR3 is TGTGCCAGCAGTCGAGACCCTTACAGGGGATCCTACGAGCAGTACTTC. This encodes CASSRDPYRGSYEQYF.

This rearrangement joins TRBV30 to TRBJ1-1; possibly TRBD1 for D (6 bases). CDR1 is GTSNPN and CDR2 is SVGIG in the germline V gene (reference sequence). The V and J ends lost 1 base and 0 bases respectively, with 12 bases between them. This CDR3 spans 15 amino acids. The CDR3 here is CAWSDVQGMNTEAFF. The CDR3 DNA is TGTGCCTGGAGTGATGTTCAGGGGATGAACACTGAAGCTTTCTTT.

V is TRBV5-8 and J is TRBJ2-1; a possible D gene is TRBD1 (5 bases). The CDR3 consists of 16 residues. Germline V lookup: CDR1 SGHTS, CDR2 YDEGEE. V was trimmed by 0 bases and J by 4 bases, leaving 14 bases between them. CDR3 in DNA: TGTGCCAGCAGCTTGGCCGGTACAGGAGTTTACAATGAGCAGTTCTTC. Translation gives CASSLAGTGVYNEQFF. The entire variable domain, with the rest obtained from reference TRBV5-8 and TRBJ2-1, is as follows: EAGVTQSPTHLIKTRGQQATLRCSPISGHTSVYWYQQALGLGLQFLLWYDEGEERNRGNFPPRFSGRQFPNYSSELNVNALELEDSALYLCASSLAGTGVYNEQFFGPGTRLTVL.

V and J are TRBV7-2 and TRBJ1-2; possibly TRBD1 for D (5 bases). Between the trimmed V and J ends, which lost 5 bases and 8 bases, there was a span of 15 bases. This CDR3 comprises 13 residues. CDR1 SGHTA and CDR2 FQGNSA come from the germline V gene. The DNA for the CDR3 is TGTGCCAGCAGCCCCGGGGCGGGATACGGCTACACCTTC. Its translation: CASSPGAGYGYTF. Complete variable domain (other parts from reference TRBV7-2 and TRBJ1-2): GAGVSQSPSNKVTEKGKDVELRCDPISGHTALYWYRQSLGQGLEFLIYFQGNSAPDKSGLPSDRFSAERTGGSVSTLTIQRTQQEDSAVYLCASSPGAGYGYTFGSGTRLTVV.

Here the CDR3 reads CSARQGQRGDTQYF. The DNA of the CDR3 is TGCAGCGCCCGACAGGGTCAACGTGGAGATACGCAGTATTTT. This rearrangement joins TRBV29-1 to TRBJ2-3; 7 bases map to TRBD1. With 7 bases clipped from V and 5 bases from J, the junction kept 12 bases outside the gene matches. Germline CDR1 is SQVTM and CDR2 is ANQGSEA. This CDR3 has 14 amino acids.

The chain's CDR3 is CASSPSPYNEQFF. CDR3 nucleotide sequence: TGTGCCAGCAGCCCCTCCCCCTACAATGAGCAGTTCTTC. The genes are TRBV12-3 or TRBV12-4 and TRBJ2-1, with D unclear. Trimming stripped 6 bases from V and 2 bases from J, with 8 bases between. The length of the CDR3 is 13 residues.

This clone has just one count. J is TRBJ1-1 and V is TRBV7-2, with a weak D call TRBD1 (6 bases). The CDR3 extends over 14 amino acids. Germline assignment: CDR1 SGHTA and CDR2 FQGNSA. Trimming pared 2 bases from V and 1 base from J, leaving 8 bases between. The CDR3 reads CASSLLGANTEAFF. The CDR3 bases are TGTGCCAGCAGCTTACTGGGGGCGAACACTGAAGCTTTCTTT.

The sample holds one count of this clone. J is TRBJ1-4 and V is TRBV9; no clear D. The CDR3 length is 15 residues. The germline V and J ends were trimmed by 3 bases and 2 bases, with 11 bases remaining between them. Per germline, CDR1 SGDLS and CDR2 YYNGEE. The CDR3 DNA follows: TGTGCCAGCAGCGCCAGAGCAGGCACTAATGAAAAACTGTTTTTT. It codes for CASSARAGTNEKLFF. Supplemented by reference TRBV9 and TRBJ1-4, the full variable domain reads DSGVTQTPKHLITATGQRVTLRCSPRSGDLSVYWYQQSLDQGLQFLIQYYNGEERAKGNILERFSAQQFPDLHSELNLSSLELGDSALYFCASSARAGTNEKLFFGSGTQLSVL.

This clone was recorded only once. The CDR3 here is CASSLAGGQEQYF. CDR3 sequence (DNA): TGTGCCAGCAGCCTAGCGGGAGGACAGGAGCAGTACTTC. V usage is TRBV14 and J usage is TRBJ2-7, with TRBD2 matching 10 bases. The germline V gene has CDR1 SGHDN and CDR2 FVKESK. V shed 4 bases and J 7 bases; nucleotides not matched to a gene: 4. The CDR3 extends over 13 amino acids.

The J gene is TRBJ1-5, the V gene TRBV10-3; 7 bases line up with TRBD1. CDR1 and CDR2 (germline): ENHRY, SYGVKD. The CDR3 totals 14 residues. J lost 7 bases, V lost 4 bases, and 7 bases had no gene match. The DNA for the CDR3 is TGTGCCATCAGTGTGGTAGGGGGCGGACAGCCCCAGCATTTT. Protein sequence: CAISVVGGGQPQHF.

The V call is TRBV5-1, the J call TRBJ1-4; perhaps TRBD1 as D (6 bases). The ends were cut back, 0 bases at V and 8 bases at J, with 14 bases in the middle. This CDR3 has 15 residues. Germline V gene lookup returns CDR1 SGHRS and CDR2 YFSETQ. The CDR3 sequence is CASSLGYREVEKLFF. The CDR3 nucleotides are TGCGCCAGCAGCTTGGGATACAGGGAAGTGGAAAAACTGTTTTTT. The entire variable domain, with the rest obtained from reference TRBV5-1 and TRBJ1-4, is as follows: KAGVTQTPRYLIKTRGQQVTLSCSPISGHRSVSWYQQTPGQGLQFLFEYFSETQRNKGNFPGRFSGRQFSNSRSEMNVSTLELGDSALYLCASSLGYREVEKLFFGSGTQLSVL.

J is TRBJ2-5 and V is TRBV10-3, with 7 nucleotides matching TRBD1. This CDR3 has 15 residues. Per germline, CDR1 ENHRY and CDR2 SYGVKD. Losses at the gene ends were 5 bases for V and 0 bases for J; bases not matched to a gene: 6. DNA for the CDR3: TGTGCCATCAGTCCCGGGACAGCGTACCAAGAGACCCAGTACTTC. This codes for CAISPGTAYQETQYF.

The chain employs TRBV27 and TRBJ2-7; 9 bases are a match to TRBD1. Germline assignment: CDR1 MNHEY and CDR2 SMNVEV (reference sequence). V shed 6 bases, J shed 7 bases, and the junction held 13 bases outside the gene matches. This CDR3 is 15 amino acids long. CDR3 region: CASRRLRDREGEQYF. The DNA for the CDR3 is TGTGCCAGCAGACGATTGCGGGACAGGGAAGGAGAGCAGTACTTC.

This chain uses TRBV6-5 with TRBJ2-5; no firm D call. The V and J ends lost 6 bases and 1 base respectively, with 6 bases between them. This CDR3 comprises 12 residues. Germline V lookup: CDR1 MNHEY, CDR2 SVGAGI. The CDR3 protein is CASSNSQETQYF. The DNA of the CDR3 is TGTGCCAGCAGCAACAGCCAAGAGACCCAGTACTTC.

This clone came up a few times. The DNA of the CDR3 is TGTGCCAGCTCCCCCGGCGGGGGGGTAGGCAACGTCCTGACTTTC. It translates to CASSPGGGVGNVLTF. The chain has TRBV2 and TRBJ2-6; TRBD2 matches at 9 bases. Trimming removed 8 bases from V and 9 bases from J; junction bases left unmatched: 11. CDR1 SNHLY and CDR2 FYNNEI come from the germline V gene. The CDR3 contains 15 residues.

In DNA, the CDR3 is TGTGCCAGCAGTACGGACAGGGCGCCTAATGAAAAACTGTTTTTT. Protein sequence: CASSTDRAPNEKLFF. The chain joins TRBV6-5 to TRBJ1-4; 8 nucleotides align to TRBD1. The V gene's germline CDR1 is MNHEY and CDR2 SVGAGI. The CDR3 covers 15 residues. The trim removed 5 bases at V and 3 bases at J, leaving 5 bases unmatched.

The chain couples TRBV7-2 to TRBJ2-1; maybe TRBD2 (6 bases). Germline V gene sequence: CDR1 SGHTA, CDR2 FQGNSA. Trimming removed 4 bases at V and 9 bases at J, with 13 bases between. The CDR3 is made up of 13 amino acids. As DNA, the CDR3 is TGTGCCAGCAGCTGGCTGGGAGGAGGTGAGCAGTTCTTC. Protein sequence: CASSWLGGGEQFF.

The chain links TRBV5-4 to TRBJ2-1, with 7 positions matching TRBD2. The CDR3 is 15 residues long. The germline gives CDR1 SGHNT, CDR2 YYREEE (reference sequence). Trimming cost V 4 bases and J 1 base; bases outside gene matches: 5. CDR3 protein: CASSKAGSSYNEQFF. CDR3 DNA sequence: TGTGCCAGCAGCAAAGCGGGGTCATCCTACAATGAGCAGTTCTTC.

V is TRBV9 and J is TRBJ2-2; 7 positions match TRBD2. J lost 6 bases, V lost 3 bases, and 8 bases had no gene match. Per the germline V gene, CDR1 is SGDLS and CDR2 is YYNGEE. There are 15 residues in the CDR3. The CDR3 is CASSAGTINSGELFF. The CDR3 DNA is TGTGCCAGCAGCGCCGGGACTATTAATTCCGGGGAGCTGTTTTTT.

This chain uses TRBV19 with TRBJ2-7; possible D gene TRBD2, 5 bases. The V and J ends lost 3 bases and 2 bases respectively, with 17 bases between them. Germline lookup yields CDR1 LNHDA and CDR2 SQIVND (reference sequence). CDR3 length: 16 residues. The CDR3 coding sequence is TGTGCCAGTAGTATTTTCGGCGGGTCCAAGGCCTACGAGCAGTACTTC. Translated: CASSIFGGSKAYEQYF.

The V call is TRBV9, the J call TRBJ2-1; a possible D gene is TRBD2 (5 bases). Germline V CDR1 and CDR2: SGDLS, YYNGEE. V lost 0 bases and J lost 3, with 7 bases in between. The CDR3 loop spans 14 amino acids. The CDR3 DNA follows: TGTGCCAGCAGCGTAGTTGCGGGCTACAATGAGCAGTTCTTC. Amino acids: CASSVVAGYNEQFF.

This clone was seen a single time. The chain joins TRBV4-1 to TRBJ2-5; D is unresolved. Trimming cost V 2 bases and J 1 base, with 5 bases left between them. The CDR3 runs to 13 residues. The germline CDR1 and CDR2 sequences are MGHRA and YSYEKL. CDR3 bases: TGCGCCAGCAGCCAAATCTTCCAAGAGACCCAGTACTTC. As protein: CASSQIFQETQYF.

The CDR3 here is CASSPGLAIADTQYF. The CDR3, as DNA: TGTGCCAGCAGCCCGGGACTAGCGATTGCTGATACGCAGTATTTT. The chain links TRBV5-4 to TRBJ2-3; 10 positions match TRBD2. The trim removed 4 bases at V and 6 bases at J, leaving 8 bases unmatched. The CDR3 runs 15 residues. Germline CDR1 reads SGHNT; CDR2 reads YYREEE (reference sequence).